Listed here are 8 T cell receptor beta chains from one sample, sequenced in a study of T cell responses to AZD1222 COVID-19 vaccine. Clones were sequenced by immunoSEQ multiplex PCR, and TCRdb holds only the in-frame ones, with some missing. The sample includes about 67,000 clones, around four fifths of them seen just once. This specimen was peripheral blood, taken on day 0 of AZD1222 vaccination. The origin of the receptors is an adult in good health.

The V call is TRBV27, the J call TRBJ2-1, with TRBD1 as a possible D gene (6 bases). CDR1 is MNHEY, CDR2 SMNVEV, per germline (reference sequence). There are 13 residues in the CDR3. The germline V and J ends were trimmed by 5 bases and 3 bases, with 8 bases remaining between them. In nucleotides, the CDR3 is TGTGCCAGCAGTAGGGACAACTACAATGAGCAGTTCTTC. It encodes CASSRDNYNEQFF.

The CDR3 coding sequence is TGTGCCAGCAGCCAAGGACACGAGCCCCAGCATTTT. It encodes CASSQGHEPQHF. This chain uses TRBV4-2 with TRBJ1-5; D is unclear. Germline V gene sequence: CDR1 LGHNA, CDR2 YNFKEQ. The CDR3 runs 12 residues. Trimming cost V 1 base and J 8 bases, with 6 bases left between them.

The rearrangement joins TRBV28 to TRBJ2-7; D gene uncertain. This CDR3 has 12 residues. Deletions cut 6 bases from V and 3 bases from J, with 9 bases between. Germline V CDR1 and CDR2: MDHEN, SYDVKM. CDR3 sequence reads: CASRPDNYEQYF. The CDR3 region has the DNA TGTGCCAGCAGACCCGACAACTACGAGCAGTACTTC.

The rearrangement joins TRBV5-5 to TRBJ1-2, with TRBD1 matching 7 bases. After removal of 1 base from V and 8 bases from J, the junction contained 11 bases not matched to a gene. Germline assignment: CDR1 SGHKS and CDR2 YYEKEE (reference sequence). The CDR3 has 15 residues. The CDR3 loop is CASSLSGQWDRGYTF. CDR3 in DNA: TGTGCCAGCAGCTTGTCGGGACAGTGGGATCGAGGCTACACCTTC.

The genes are TRBV5-1 and TRBJ2-7; the D gene is possibly TRBD1 (6 bases). The germline V and J ends were trimmed by 3 bases and 7 bases, with 14 bases remaining between them. CDR1 and CDR2 (germline): SGHRS, YFSETQ. This CDR3 region has 13 residues. The CDR3 sequence: CASSWSTGLEQYF. CDR3 DNA: TGCGCCAGCAGCTGGTCTACAGGGTTGGAGCAGTACTTC.

This chain joins TRBV10-2 and TRBJ2-1; D remains unclear. V lost 5 bases to trimming and J lost 9 bases, with 8 bases between them. The CDR3 is 11 residues long. The germline V gene has CDR1 WSHSY and CDR2 SAAADI. DNA of the CDR3: TGCGCCAGCAGTCTAGTGGTTGAGCAGTTCTTC. Its translation: CASSLVVEQFF.

The gene calls are TRBV27 and TRBJ2-7, with TRBD2 matching 8 bases. V trimming: 9 bases; J trimming: 2 bases; junction bases outside the gene matches: 9. The CDR3 runs to 14 residues. Looked up from germline, CDR1 is MNHEY and CDR2 is SMNVEV (reference sequence). The CDR3 spells CASQVGLGTYEQYF. In DNA, the CDR3 is TGTGCCAGTCAGGTGGGACTAGGAACCTACGAGCAGTACTTC.

The rearrangement joins TRBV11-3 to TRBJ2-7, with D unresolved. This CDR3 comprises 15 residues. Trimming took off 1 base at V and 0 bases at J, with 10 bases between the two ends. Germline CDR1 and CDR2: SGHNT and YENEEA. The CDR3 coding sequence is TGTGCCAGCAGCTTAGGAAGCGCAAGCTCCTACGAGCAGTACTTC. Its protein is CASSLGSASSYEQYF. Full variable domain (remainder filled in from reference TRBV11-3 and TRBJ2-7): EAGVVQSPRYKIIEKKQPVAFWCNPISGHNTLYWYLQNLGQGPELLIRYENEEAVDDSQLPKDRFSAERLKGVDSTLKIQPAELGDSAVYLCASSLGSASSYEQYFGPGTRLTVT.